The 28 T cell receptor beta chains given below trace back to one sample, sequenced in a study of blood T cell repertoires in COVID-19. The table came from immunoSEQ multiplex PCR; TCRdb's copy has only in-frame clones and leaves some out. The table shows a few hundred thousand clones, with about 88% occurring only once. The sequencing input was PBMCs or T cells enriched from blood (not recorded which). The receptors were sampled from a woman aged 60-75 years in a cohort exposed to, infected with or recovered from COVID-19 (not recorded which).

The CDR3 sequence is CASSVASSGGFWEQYF. The CDR3 coding sequence is TGTGCCAGCAGCGTAGCGAGTAGCGGGGGTTTCTGGGAGCAGTACTTC. This sequence joins TRBV9 and TRBJ2-7, with 9 nucleotides matching TRBD2. This CDR3 is built from 16 residues. CDR1 is SGDLS and CDR2 is YYNGEE in the germline V gene. J lost 7 bases, V lost 0 bases, and 11 bases had no gene match.

This CDR3 reads CASSPGLGAGEETQYF. CDR3 bases: TGCGCCAGCAGTCCAGGGCTGGGAGCGGGAGAAGAGACCCAGTACTTC. This chain uses TRBV4-1 with TRBJ2-5; 8 bases map to TRBD2. Germline V lookup: CDR1 MGHRA, CDR2 YSYEKL. The CDR3 has 16 residues. The V gene end was trimmed by 6 bases and the J gene end by 3 bases; junction bases not matched to a gene: 12.

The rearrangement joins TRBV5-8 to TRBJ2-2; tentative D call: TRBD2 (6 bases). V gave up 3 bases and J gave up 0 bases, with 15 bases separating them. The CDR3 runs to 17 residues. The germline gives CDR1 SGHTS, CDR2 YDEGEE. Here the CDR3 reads CASSSDYQPPNTGELFF. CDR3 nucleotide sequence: TGTGCCAGCAGCTCGGACTACCAACCCCCGAACACCGGGGAGCTGTTTTTT.

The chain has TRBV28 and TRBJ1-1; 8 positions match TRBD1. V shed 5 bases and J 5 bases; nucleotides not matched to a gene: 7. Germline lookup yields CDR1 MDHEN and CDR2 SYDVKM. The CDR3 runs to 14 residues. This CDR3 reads CASSVTGALTEAFF. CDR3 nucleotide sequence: TGTGCCAGCAGTGTGACAGGGGCGTTAACTGAAGCTTTCTTT.

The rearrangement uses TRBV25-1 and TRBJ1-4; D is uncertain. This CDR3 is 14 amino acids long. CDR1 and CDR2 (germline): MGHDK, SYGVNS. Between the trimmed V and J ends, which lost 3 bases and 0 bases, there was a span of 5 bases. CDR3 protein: CASSDGATNEKLFF. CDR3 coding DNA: TGTGCCAGCAGTGACGGGGCAACTAATGAAAAACTGTTTTTT.

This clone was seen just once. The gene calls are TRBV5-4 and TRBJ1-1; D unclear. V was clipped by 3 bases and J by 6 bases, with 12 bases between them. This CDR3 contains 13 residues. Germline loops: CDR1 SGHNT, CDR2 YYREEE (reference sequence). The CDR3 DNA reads TGTGCCAGCAGCTCGGGCCTAGCCGCTGAAGCTTTCTTT. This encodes CASSSGLAAEAFF. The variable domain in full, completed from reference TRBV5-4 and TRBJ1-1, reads ETGVTQSPTHLIKTRGQQVTLRCSSQSGHNTVSWYQQALGQGPQFIFQYYREEENGRGNFPPRFSGLQFPNYSSELNVNALELDDSALYLCASSSGLAAEAFFGQGTRLTVV.

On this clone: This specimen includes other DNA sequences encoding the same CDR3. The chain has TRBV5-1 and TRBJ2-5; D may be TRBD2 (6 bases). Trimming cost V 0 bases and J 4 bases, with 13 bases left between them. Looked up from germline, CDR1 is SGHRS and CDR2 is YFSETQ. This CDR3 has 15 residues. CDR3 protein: CASSLAGGSAETQYF. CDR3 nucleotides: TGCGCCAGCAGCTTGGCCGGAGGGTCGGCAGAGACCCAGTACTTC. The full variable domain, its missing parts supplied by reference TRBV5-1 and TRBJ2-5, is KAGVTQTPRYLIKTRGQQVTLSCSPISGHRSVSWYQQTPGQGLQFLFEYFSETQRNKGNFPGRFSGRQFSNSRSEMNVSTLELGDSALYLCASSLAGGSAETQYFGPGTRLLVL.

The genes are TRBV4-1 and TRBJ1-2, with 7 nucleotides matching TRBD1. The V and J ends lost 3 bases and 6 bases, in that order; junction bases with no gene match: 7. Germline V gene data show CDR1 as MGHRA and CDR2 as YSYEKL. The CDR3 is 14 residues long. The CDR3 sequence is CASSQTGTVDGYTF. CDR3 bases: TGCGCCAGCAGCCAGACCGGGACAGTGGATGGCTACACCTTC.

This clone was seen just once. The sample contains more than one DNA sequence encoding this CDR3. The CDR3 loop reads CASSPTGDNYGYTF. The CDR3 bases are TGTGCCAGCTCACCCACAGGGGATAACTATGGCTACACCTTC. V and J are TRBV18 and TRBJ1-2, with 7 bases aligning to TRBD1. The germline CDR1 and CDR2 sequences are KGHSH and LQKENI. This CDR3 region has 14 residues. With V trimmed by 3 bases and J by 1 base, 2 bases remained unmatched.

The chain's CDR3 is CASSFLHKSYNEQFF. CDR3 DNA: TGTGCCAGCAGCTTTCTCCACAAGTCCTACAATGAGCAGTTCTTC. The V call is TRBV7-8, the J call TRBJ2-1; D remains unclear. Germline V lookup: CDR1 SGHVS, CDR2 FQNEAQ. Trimming cost V 3 bases and J 1 base, with 10 bases left between them. The CDR3 covers 15 residues.

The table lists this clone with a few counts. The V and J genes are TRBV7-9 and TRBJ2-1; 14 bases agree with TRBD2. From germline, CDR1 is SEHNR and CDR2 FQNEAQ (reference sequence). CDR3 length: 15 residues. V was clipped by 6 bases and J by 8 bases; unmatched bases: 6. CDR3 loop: CASRRLAGGPHEQFF. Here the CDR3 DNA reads TGTGCCAGCAGAAGACTAGCGGGAGGGCCCCATGAGCAGTTCTTC. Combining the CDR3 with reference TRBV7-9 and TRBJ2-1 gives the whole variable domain DTGVSQNPRHKITKRGQNVTFRCDPISEHNRLYWYRQTLGQGPEFLTYFQNEAQLEKSRLLSDRFSAERPKGSFSTLEIQRTEQGDSAMYLCASRRLAGGPHEQFFGPGTRLTVL.

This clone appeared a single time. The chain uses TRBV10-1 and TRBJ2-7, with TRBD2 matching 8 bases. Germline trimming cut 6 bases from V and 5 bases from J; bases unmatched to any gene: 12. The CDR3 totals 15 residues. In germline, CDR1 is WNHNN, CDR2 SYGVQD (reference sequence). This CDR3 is CASSPGGGAVNEQYF. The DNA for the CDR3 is TGCGCCAGCAGCCCCGGGGGGGGCGCAGTAAACGAGCAGTACTTC.

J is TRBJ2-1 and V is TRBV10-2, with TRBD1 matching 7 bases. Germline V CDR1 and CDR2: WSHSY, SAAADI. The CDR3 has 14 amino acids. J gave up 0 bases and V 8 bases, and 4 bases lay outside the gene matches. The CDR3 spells CASSAGGSYNEQFF. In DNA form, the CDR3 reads TGCGCCAGCTCGGCAGGGGGCTCCTACAATGAGCAGTTCTTC.

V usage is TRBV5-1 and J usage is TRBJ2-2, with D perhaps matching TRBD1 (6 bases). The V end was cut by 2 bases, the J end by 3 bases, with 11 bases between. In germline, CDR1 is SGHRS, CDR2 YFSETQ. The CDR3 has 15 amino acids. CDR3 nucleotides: TGCGCCAGCAGCTTACAGGGATATGACACCGGGGAGCTGTTTTTT. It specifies CASSLQGYDTGELFF.

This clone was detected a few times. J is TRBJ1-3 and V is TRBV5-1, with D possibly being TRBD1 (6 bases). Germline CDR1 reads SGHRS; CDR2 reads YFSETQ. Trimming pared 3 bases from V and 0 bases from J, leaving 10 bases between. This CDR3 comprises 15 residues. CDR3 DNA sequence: TGCGCCAGCAGCTCGGGACATAACTCTGGAAACACCATATATTTT. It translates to CASSSGHNSGNTIYF.

The CDR3 DNA reads as TGTGCCAGCACAATCGATGGGGGCAACACTGAAGCTTTCTTT. This codes for CASTIDGGNTEAFF. This sequence joins TRBV28 and TRBJ1-1; D is possibly TRBD1 (6 bases). This CDR3 contains 14 residues. The ends were cut back, 7 bases at V and 2 bases at J, with 14 bases in the middle. CDR1 is MDHEN, CDR2 SYDVKM, per germline.

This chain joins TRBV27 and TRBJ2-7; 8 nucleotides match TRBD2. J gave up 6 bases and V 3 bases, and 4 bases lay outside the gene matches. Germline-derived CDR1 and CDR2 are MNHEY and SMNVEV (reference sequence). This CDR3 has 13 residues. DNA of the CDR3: TGTGCCAGCAGTTTTGCGGGGGGAGTCGAGCAGTACTTC. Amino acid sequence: CASSFAGGVEQYF.

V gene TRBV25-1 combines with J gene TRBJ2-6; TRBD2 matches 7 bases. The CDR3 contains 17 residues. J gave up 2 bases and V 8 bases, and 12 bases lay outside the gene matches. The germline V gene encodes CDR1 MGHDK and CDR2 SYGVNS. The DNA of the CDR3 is TGTGCCAGCCCTAGGGGAGGGATATTAACTGGGGCCAACGTCCTGACTTTC. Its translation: CASPRGGILTGANVLTF. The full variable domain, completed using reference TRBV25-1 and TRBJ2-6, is EADIYQTPRYLVIGTGKKITLECSQTMGHDKMYWYQQDPGMELHLIHYSYGVNSTEKGDLSSESTVSRIRTEHFPLTLESARPSHTSQYLCASPRGGILTGANVLTFGAGSRLTVL.

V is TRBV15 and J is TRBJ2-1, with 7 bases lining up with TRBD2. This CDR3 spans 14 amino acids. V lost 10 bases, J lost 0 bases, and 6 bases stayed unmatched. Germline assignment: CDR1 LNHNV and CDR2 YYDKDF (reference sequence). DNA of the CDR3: TGTGCCATTGCTAGCGGTCTCTCCTACAATGAGCAGTTCTTC. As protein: CAIASGLSYNEQFF.

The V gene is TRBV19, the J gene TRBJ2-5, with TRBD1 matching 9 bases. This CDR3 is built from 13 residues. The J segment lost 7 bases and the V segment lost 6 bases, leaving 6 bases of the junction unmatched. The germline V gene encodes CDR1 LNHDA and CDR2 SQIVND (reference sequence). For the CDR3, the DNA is TGTGCCAGTAGGGGGGACAGGGTGGTGACCCAGTACTTC. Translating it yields CASRGDRVVTQYF.

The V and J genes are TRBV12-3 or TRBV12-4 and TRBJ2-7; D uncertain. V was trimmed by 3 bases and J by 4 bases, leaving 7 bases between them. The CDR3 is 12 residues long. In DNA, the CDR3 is TGTGCCAGCAGTTTGAGAGGATACGAGCAGTACTTC. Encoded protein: CASSLRGYEQYF.

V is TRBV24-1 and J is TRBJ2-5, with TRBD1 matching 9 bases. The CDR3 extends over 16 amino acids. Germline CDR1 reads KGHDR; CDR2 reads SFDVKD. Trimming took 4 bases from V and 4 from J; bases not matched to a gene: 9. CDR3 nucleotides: TGTGCCACCAGTGAAGGGACAGGGACATTAATAGAGACCCAGTACTTC. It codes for CATSEGTGTLIETQYF.

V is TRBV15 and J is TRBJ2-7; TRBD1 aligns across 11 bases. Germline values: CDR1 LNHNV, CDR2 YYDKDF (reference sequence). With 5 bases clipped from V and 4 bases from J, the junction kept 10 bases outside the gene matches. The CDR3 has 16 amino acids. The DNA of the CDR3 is TGTGCCACCAGCGCCCGGCTGGACAGGGGGCGATACGAGCAGTACTTC. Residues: CATSARLDRGRYEQYF. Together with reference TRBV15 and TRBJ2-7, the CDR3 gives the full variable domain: DAMVIQNPRYQVTQFGKPVTLSCSQTLNHNVMYWYQQKSSQAPKLLFHYYDKDFNNEADTPDNFQSRRPNTSFCFLDIRSPGLGDTAMYLCATSARLDRGRYEQYFGPGTRLTVT.

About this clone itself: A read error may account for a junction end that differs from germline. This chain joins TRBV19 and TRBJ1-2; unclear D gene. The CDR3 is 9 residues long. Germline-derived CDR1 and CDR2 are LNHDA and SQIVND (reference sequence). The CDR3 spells CASPLSRSF. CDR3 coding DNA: TGTGCCAGTCCCTTGTCCCGTTCCTTC.

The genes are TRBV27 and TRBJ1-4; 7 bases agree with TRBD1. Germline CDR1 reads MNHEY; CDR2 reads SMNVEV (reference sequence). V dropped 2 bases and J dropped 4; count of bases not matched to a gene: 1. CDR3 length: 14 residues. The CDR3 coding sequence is TGTGCCAGCAGTTTAGCAGGGGGTAATGAAAAACTGTTTTTT. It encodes CASSLAGGNEKLFF.

The CDR3 here is CASSPRQGIAYEQYF. The CDR3 DNA reads as TGTGCCAGCAGCCCCCGACAGGGGATCGCCTACGAGCAGTACTTC. This chain uses TRBV3-1 (or the pseudogene TRBV3-2) with TRBJ2-7, with 8 nucleotides matching TRBD1. J lost 2 bases, V lost 4 bases, and 7 bases had no gene match. Germline loops: CDR1 LGHDT, CDR2 YNNKEL (reference sequence). This CDR3 spans 15 amino acids.

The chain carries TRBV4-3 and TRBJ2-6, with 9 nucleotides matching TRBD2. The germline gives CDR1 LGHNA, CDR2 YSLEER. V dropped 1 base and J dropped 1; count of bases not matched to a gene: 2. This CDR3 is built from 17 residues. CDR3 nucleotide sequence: TGCGCCAGCAGCCAAGGAGCGGGGGGATCTGGGGCCAACGTCCTGACTTTC. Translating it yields CASSQGAGGSGANVLTF.

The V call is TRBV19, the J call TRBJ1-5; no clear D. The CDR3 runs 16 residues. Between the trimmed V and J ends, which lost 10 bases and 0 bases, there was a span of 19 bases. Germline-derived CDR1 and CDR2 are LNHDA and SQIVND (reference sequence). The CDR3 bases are TGTGCCACTCTCAACGCTCCGGGGTATAGCAATCAGCCCCAGCATTTT. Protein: CATLNAPGYSNQPQHF.